Each of the 18 T cell receptor beta chains below was sequenced from the same sample in a study of T cells after yellow fever vaccination. In TCRdb, the 5' RACE reads were re-called with MiXCR into one record per CDR3 protein. This repertoire shows approximately 260,000 distinct CDR3 sequences, approximately 12% found once; its top ten account for about 0.54%. The material was CD4+ T cells sorted from PBMCs, obtained 45 days after the yellow fever booster vaccination. The receptor set was obtained from a man aged 25-45 years who received the YFV17D yellow fever vaccine.

Only a few counts were recorded for this clonotype. The chain recombines TRBV2 with TRBJ1-5; the D is unclear. Germline V gene data show CDR1 as SNHLY and CDR2 as FYNNEI. The CDR3 has 12 residues. The V and J ends lost 3 bases and 7 bases respectively, with 7 bases between them. The CDR3 DNA sequence: TGTGCCAGCAGTGAGGGATGGCAGCCCCAGCATTTT. This encodes CASSEGWQPQHF. The full variable domain, in which reference TRBV2 and TRBJ1-5 provide the parts outside the CDR3, is EPEVTQTPSHQVTQMGQEVILRCVPISNHLYFYWYRQILGQKVEFLVSFYNNEISEKSEIFDDQFSVERPDGSNFTLKIRSTKLEDSAMYFCASSEGWQPQHFGDGTRLSIL.

The chain links TRBV20-1 to TRBJ2-7; TRBD2 agrees at 11 bases. Germline values: CDR1 DFQATT, CDR2 SNEGSKA (reference sequence). Trimming removed 0 bases from V and 5 bases from J; junction bases left unmatched: 9. The CDR3 contains 16 residues. In nucleotides, the CDR3 is TGCAGTGCTAGAGATGGAGGGAAACTAGCGGGAGACGAGCAGTACTTC. Its translation: CSARDGGKLAGDEQYF.

Ten or more counts support this clonotype. V and J are TRBV12-3 or TRBV12-4 and TRBJ2-3; no definite D call. This CDR3 spans 13 amino acids. Trimming pared 2 bases from V and 3 bases from J, leaving 6 bases between. The DNA of the CDR3 is TGTGCCAGCAGTTTAAGAACGACAGATACGCAGTATTTT. Protein product: CASSLRTTDTQYF.

This clonotype has at least ten counts. The genes are TRBV10-2 and TRBJ1-1; D remains ambiguous. V dropped 4 bases and J dropped 4 bases, with 13 bases sitting between them. The germline V gene has CDR1 WSHSY and CDR2 SAAADI. This CDR3 is 14 amino acids long. The CDR3 here is CASSGSVAGTEAFF. CDR3 in DNA: TGCGCCAGCAGTGGGTCAGTGGCGGGCACTGAAGCTTTCTTT.

CDR3 protein: CASSVRQVTEAFF. The CDR3 region has the DNA TGTGCCAGCAGCGTACGACAGGTCACTGAAGCTTTCTTT. The genes are TRBV7-2 and TRBJ1-1; D might be TRBD1 (6 bases). The V gene's germline CDR1 is SGHTA and CDR2 FQGNSA. The CDR3 has 13 amino acids. V was trimmed by 5 bases and J by 4 bases, leaving 11 bases between them.

The chain recombines TRBV11-2 with TRBJ2-1, with TRBD2 identical over 12 bases. CDR3 length equals 14 residues. Per the germline V gene, CDR1 is SGHAT and CDR2 is FQNNGV. The V segment lost 9 bases and the J segment 10 bases; nucleotides outside the gene matches: 10. DNA of the CDR3: TGTGCCAGTTCCCGACTAGCGGGAGTTTGGGAGCAGTTCTTC. This gives the protein CASSRLAGVWEQFF.

The rearrangement joins TRBV6-4 to TRBJ1-1; D unresolved. Trimming pared 5 bases from V and 5 bases from J, leaving 12 bases between. This CDR3 comprises 13 residues. Germline V gene sequence: CDR1 MRHNA, CDR2 SNTAGT. The CDR3 is CASSMTTKTEAFF. The DNA for the CDR3 is TGTGCCAGCAGTATGACCACGAAGACTGAAGCTTTCTTT.

This rearrangement joins TRBV5-6 to TRBJ2-3, with 7 bases that match TRBD1. This CDR3 contains 16 residues. Germline loops: CDR1 SGHDT, CDR2 YYEEEE. The J segment lost 3 bases and the V segment lost 3 bases, leaving 10 bases of the junction unmatched. CDR3 nucleotide sequence: TGTGCCAGCAGCTGGCTAACCGGGACAGAAACAGATACGCAGTATTTT. The encoded protein is CASSWLTGTETDTQYF.

J is TRBJ2-6 and V is TRBV5-1; no reliable D call. Trimming stripped 4 bases from V and 4 bases from J, with 12 bases between. CDR1 is SGHRS, CDR2 YFSETQ, per germline. The CDR3 covers 15 residues. This CDR3 is CASSLTESGANVLTF. The CDR3, as DNA: TGCGCCAGCAGCCTGACCGAGTCCGGGGCCAACGTCCTGACTTTC.

The chain carries TRBV7-2 and TRBJ2-7; 9 bases align to TRBD1. V lost 0 bases, J lost 5 bases, and 5 bases stayed unmatched. The CDR3 covers 15 residues. Germline V gene lookup returns CDR1 SGHTA and CDR2 FQGNSA. CDR3 DNA: TGTGCCAGCAGCTTAGCTGAGACAGGGGGACACGAGCAGTACTTC. Protein product: CASSLAETGGHEQYF.

The chain combines TRBV5-1 with TRBJ2-5; TRBD1 matches 7 bases. CDR1 SGHRS and CDR2 YFSETQ come from the germline V gene. The ends lost 4 bases at V and 0 bases at J; junction bases unmatched: 3. This CDR3 is built from 14 residues. CDR3 region: CASSRGTDQETQYF. CDR3 in DNA: TGCGCCAGCAGCCGTGGGACAGACCAAGAGACCCAGTACTTC.

The chain has TRBV7-2 and TRBJ2-1; D call uncertain. The germline V gene has CDR1 SGHTA and CDR2 FQGNSA. The V gene lost 4 bases and the J gene lost 1 base, with 11 bases spanning the gap. The CDR3 sequence is 15 residues long. The CDR3 sequence: CASSSSADSYNEQFF. The CDR3 DNA reads TGTGCCAGCAGCTCCTCGGCGGATTCCTACAATGAGCAGTTCTTC.

This clonotype was seen more than once but under ten times. The rearrangement uses TRBV10-3 and TRBJ2-7; D could derive from TRBD1 or TRBD2 (7 bases each). This CDR3 has 13 residues. CDR1 and CDR2 (germline): ENHRY, SYGVKD. Trimming removed 11 bases from V and 4 bases from J, with 18 bases in between. The CDR3 here is CASGGALGYEQYF. For the CDR3, the DNA is TGTGCCTCAGGGGGGGCGCTTGGTTACGAGCAGTACTTC.

This clonotype was detected only a few times. The genes are TRBV29-1 and TRBJ2-7; maybe TRBD1 (6 bases). From germline, CDR1 is SQVTM and CDR2 ANQGSEA. Trimming took 6 bases from V and 0 from J, leaving 12 bases between them. CDR3 length: 13 amino acids. CDR3 in DNA: TGCAGCGTCCGGACAGTTCGCTCCTACGAGCAGTACTTC. Translated, it gives CSVRTVRSYEQYF.

This clonotype was counted only a few times. The chain has TRBV5-5 and TRBJ2-7; 8 nucleotides match TRBD1. V dropped 3 bases and J dropped 3; count of bases not matched to a gene: 8. The CDR3 totals 15 residues. Germline CDR1 and CDR2: SGHKS and YYEKEE (reference sequence). The CDR3 loop is CASSSEDRGFYEQYF. For the CDR3, the DNA is TGTGCCAGCAGCTCGGAAGACAGGGGCTTCTACGAGCAGTACTTC.

This clonotype was found a few times. V usage is TRBV20-1 and J usage is TRBJ1-5, with D possibly matching TRBD1 (5 bases). The CDR3 is 16 amino acids. V shed 7 bases and J shed 3 bases, with 22 bases lying between them. The germline V gene encodes CDR1 DFQATT and CDR2 SNEGSKA (reference sequence). The CDR3 DNA follows: TGCAGTGTGGTGGGACCGTTAACAGGCGACAATCAGCCCCAGCATTTT. Encoded protein: CSVVGPLTGDNQPQHF.

Here the CDR3 DNA reads TGTGCCAGCAGTTTAGGGGGGACACCGAACACCGGGGAGCTGTTTTTT. It encodes CASSLGGTPNTGELFF. The chain carries TRBV12-3 or TRBV12-4 and TRBJ2-2; possibly TRBD1 for D (6 bases). V was shortened by 1 base and J by 0 bases, with 9 bases between the two germline ends. The CDR3 extends over 16 amino acids.

This clonotype was picked up a small number of times. The chain carries TRBV20-1 and TRBJ2-3; D gene uncertain. Trimming removed 4 bases from V and 3 bases from J, with 8 bases in between. The CDR3 is 12 amino acids. Per germline, CDR1 DFQATT and CDR2 SNEGSKA (reference sequence). CDR3 in DNA: TGCAGTGCTATCGGTGGGACAGATACGCAGTATTTT. Its protein product is CSAIGGTDTQYF.